Listed below are T cell receptor beta chains from one sample, sequenced in a study of PD-L1 blockade in urothelial cancer. Repertoires were generated with immunoSEQ multiplex PCR, while TCRdb's copy carries only in-frame clones and drops some. The sample includes under 100,000 clones, around 76% of them seen just once. The sequencing here drew on PBMCs, taken around atezolizumab (anti-PD-L1) treatment. Receptors originate from a man between 65 and 85 years old with urothelial cancer. CDR3s include the opening cysteine and the closing phenylalanine or tryptophan.

J gene,V gene,CDR3 protein
TRBJ1-6,TRBV9,CASSSNTGTNNSPLHF
TRBJ2-1,TRBV7-9,CATGENEQFF
TRBJ1-2,TRBV6-5,CASRRSRDNGYTF
TRBJ2-4,TRBV14,CASSQGRGITAAKNIQYF
TRBJ1-1,TRBV19,CASSVDRTGTEAFF
TRBJ1-1,TRBV27,CASSLSGQTPGEAFF
TRBJ2-1,TRBV6-4,CASRRDSFTYNEQFF
TRBJ1-1,TRBV6-6,CASSQDRNTEAFF
TRBJ1-1,TRBV4-1,CASSQAPGSTEAFF
TRBJ1-1,TRBV6-5,CASRLAGHLIAEAFF
TRBJ2-3,TRBV5-1,CASSALAGSTDTQYF
TRBJ2-7,TRBV11-2,CASSRDFSYEQYF
TRBJ1-2,TRBV2,CASSGQDYGYTF
TRBJ2-3,TRBV6-5,CASSYSGGDTQYF
TRBJ2-5,TRBV5-1,CASSLVGLAGLRETQYF
TRBJ2-7,TRBV18,CASSPPAGADYEQYF
TRBJ1-5,TRBV6-6,CASSPREASNQPQHF
TRBJ1-4,TRBV6-5,CASSTGQGEKLFF
TRBJ1-2,TRBV7-8,CASSLTETNYGYTF
TRBJ1-3,TRBV7-2,CASSPQGNSGNTIYF
TRBJ2-5,TRBV7-6,CASSSGQGRGQETQYF
TRBJ1-1,TRBV5-4,CASSGRTGGGEAFF